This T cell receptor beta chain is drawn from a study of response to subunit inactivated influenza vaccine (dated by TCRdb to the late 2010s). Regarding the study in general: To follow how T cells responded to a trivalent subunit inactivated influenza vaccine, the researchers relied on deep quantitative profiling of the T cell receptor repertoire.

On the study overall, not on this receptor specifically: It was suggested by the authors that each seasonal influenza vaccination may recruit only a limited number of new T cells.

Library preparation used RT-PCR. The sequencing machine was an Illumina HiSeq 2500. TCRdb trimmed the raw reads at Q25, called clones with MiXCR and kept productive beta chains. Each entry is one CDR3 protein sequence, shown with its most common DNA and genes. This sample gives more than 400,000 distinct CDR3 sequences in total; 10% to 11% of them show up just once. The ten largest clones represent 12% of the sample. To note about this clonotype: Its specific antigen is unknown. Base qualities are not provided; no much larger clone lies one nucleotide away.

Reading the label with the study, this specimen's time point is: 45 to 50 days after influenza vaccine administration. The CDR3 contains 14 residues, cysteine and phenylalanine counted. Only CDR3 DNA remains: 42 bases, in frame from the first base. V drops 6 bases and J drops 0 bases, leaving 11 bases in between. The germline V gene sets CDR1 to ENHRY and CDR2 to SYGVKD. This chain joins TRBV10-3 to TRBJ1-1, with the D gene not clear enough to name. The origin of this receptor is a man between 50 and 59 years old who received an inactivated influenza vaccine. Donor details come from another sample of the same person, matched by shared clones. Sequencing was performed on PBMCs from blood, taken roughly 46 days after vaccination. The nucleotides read TGTGCCATCAGACGGACGGAGATGAACACTGAAGCTTTCTTT. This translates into CAIRRTEMNTEAFF.